These 30 T cell receptor beta chains originate from one sample sequenced in a study of blood T cell repertoires in COVID-19. Some clones are missing from TCRdb's copy, which holds only in-frame ones; the method was immunoSEQ multiplex PCR. The data contain roughly 130,000 clones, roughly 80% of them singletons. Sequencing input: peripheral blood. The receptor source for this set is a man aged 45 to 65 with acute or convalescent COVID-19.

CDR3 loop: CASSESRRNTEAFF. The CDR3 bases are TGTGCCAGCAGTGAAAGCCGGAGGAACACTGAAGCTTTCTTT. The rearrangement joins TRBV25-1 to TRBJ1-1, with D uncertain. The CDR3 length is 14 residues. The ends were cut back, 2 bases at V and 1 base at J, with 8 bases in the middle. Germline CDR1 is MGHDK and CDR2 is SYGVNS.

This rearrangement joins TRBV6-5 to TRBJ2-1; 11 nucleotides match TRBD2. The CDR3 length is 16 residues. The V gene's germline CDR1 is MNHEY and CDR2 SVGAGI. V was pared by 4 bases and J by 4 bases, with 6 bases of the junction left unmatched. The CDR3 here is CASSSPGTSGYNEQFF. CDR3 DNA: TGTGCCAGCAGTTCGCCCGGGACTAGCGGTTACAATGAGCAGTTCTTC.

The V and J genes are TRBV24-1 and TRBJ1-4; D uncertain. The ends were cut back, 4 bases at V and 2 bases at J, with 7 bases in the middle. CDR1 is KGHDR and CDR2 is SFDVKD in the germline V gene. CDR3 size: 14 residues. CDR3 sequence: CATSEGGTNEKLFF. The CDR3 DNA reads TGTGCCACCAGTGAAGGAGGGACTAATGAAAAACTGTTTTTT.

The chain couples TRBV7-6 to TRBJ1-2, with 10 bases fitting TRBD1. Germline CDR1 SGHVS, CDR2 FNYEAQ. The CDR3 has 15 residues. V shed 4 bases and J 8 bases; nucleotides not matched to a gene: 10. The CDR3 nucleotides read TGTGCCAGCAGCTCCGAAGAGACAGGGGGCAGGGGCTACACCTTC. Amino acids: CASSSEETGGRGYTF.

V and J are TRBV5-1 and TRBJ1-2, with D perhaps matching TRBD1 (5 bases). There are 16 residues in the CDR3. The V gene lost 0 bases and the J gene lost 0 bases, with 12 bases spanning the gap. Per germline, CDR1 SGHRS and CDR2 YFSETQ. CDR3 sequence: CASSLDSGGTNYGYTF. CDR3 bases: TGCGCCAGCAGCTTGGATAGTGGGGGGACTAACTATGGCTACACCTTC.

The V call is TRBV7-8, the J call TRBJ1-5, with unresolved D. Germline V lookup: CDR1 SGHVS, CDR2 FQNEAQ. V lost 3 bases, J lost 4 bases, and 13 bases lay in between. There are 15 residues in the CDR3. In nucleotides, the CDR3 is TGTGCCAGCAGCTTGATGGTTCAGATAAATCAGCCCCAGCATTTT. It encodes CASSLMVQINQPQHF.

The chain is built from TRBV19 and TRBJ1-2; TRBD1 aligns across 10 bases. The V and J ends lost 7 bases and 7 bases, in that order; junction bases with no gene match: 9. This CDR3 region has 14 residues. Germline assignment: CDR1 LNHDA and CDR2 SQIVND (reference sequence). The CDR3 loop reads CASIPDRGRSGYTF. The CDR3 DNA sequence: TGTGCCAGTATTCCTGACAGGGGGCGAAGTGGCTACACCTTC.

V is TRBV29-1 and J is TRBJ2-2; 9 bases agree with TRBD1. The CDR3 loop spans 15 amino acids. CDR1 and CDR2 from the germline V gene are SQVTM and ANQGSEA. V dropped 6 bases and J dropped 4; count of bases not matched to a gene: 9. CDR3 sequence: CSVATGGAGTGELFF. CDR3 DNA sequence: TGCAGCGTAGCTACAGGGGGCGCTGGCACCGGGGAGCTGTTTTTT.

This clone was detected a few times. The CDR3, as DNA: TGCAGCCCGATGGGGCCGGAGACCCAGTACTTC. It yields the protein CSPMGPETQYF. The chain uses TRBV20-1 and TRBJ2-5, with D possibly TRBD1 on 5 matching bases. Germline CDR1 and CDR2: DFQATT and SNEGSKA (reference sequence). This CDR3 has 11 residues.

CDR3 in amino acids: CSVEAIEETPYGEQFF. CDR3 bases: TGCAGCGTTGAAGCCATCGAAGAGACACCGTACGGTGAGCAGTTCTTC. The rearrangement uses TRBV29-1 and TRBJ2-1; D ambiguous. The CDR3 is made up of 16 amino acids. Germline V lookup: CDR1 SQVTM, CDR2 ANQGSEA. V lost 1 base and J 9 bases, leaving 22 bases between the germline ends.

V usage is TRBV6-5 and J usage is TRBJ2-1; D possibly corresponds to TRBD2 (5 bases). Trimming shortened V by 3 bases and J by 8 bases, and 11 bases separated the two germline ends. Germline lookup yields CDR1 MNHEY and CDR2 SVGAGI. The CDR3 totals 13 residues. In DNA, the CDR3 is TGTGCCAGCAGTTATCCACTAGGGTATGAGCAGTTCTTC. Protein product: CASSYPLGYEQFF.

The V call is TRBV24-1, the J call TRBJ1-2; 8 positions match TRBD1. The V and J ends lost 4 bases and 4 bases, in that order; junction bases with no gene match: 7. CDR3 length: 15 amino acids. Germline lookup yields CDR1 KGHDR and CDR2 SFDVKD. This CDR3 reads CATSDHGQGGYGYTF. The CDR3 bases are TGTGCCACCAGTGACCATGGACAGGGAGGCTATGGCTACACCTTC.

The chain links TRBV15 to TRBJ2-5, with a possible D match to TRBD2 (6 bases). Trimming shortened V by 6 bases and J by 4 bases, and 24 bases separated the two germline ends. This CDR3 spans 17 amino acids. Germline assignment: CDR1 LNHNV and CDR2 YYDKDF (reference sequence). CDR3 bases: TGTGCCACCAGACGGGGGTTACAGGAGAGGGTGGGAGAGACCCAGTACTTC. As protein: CATRRGLQERVGETQYF.

V gene TRBV6-1 combines with J gene TRBJ1-5, with D hard to call. Trimming took 2 bases from V and 5 from J, leaving 13 bases between them. Looked up from germline, CDR1 is MNHNS and CDR2 is SASEGT. The CDR3 contains 15 residues. The chain's CDR3 is CASSETQPFDQPQHF. CDR3 bases: TGTGCCAGCAGTGAAACACAGCCGTTTGATCAGCCCCAGCATTTT.

Notes on this clone: The same CDR3 also results from other DNA sequences found in this sample. The chain joins TRBV5-1 to TRBJ2-1; 7 bases match TRBD1. Losses at the gene ends were 4 bases for V and 4 bases for J; bases not matched to a gene: 5. The length of the CDR3 is 14 residues. CDR1 SGHRS and CDR2 YFSETQ come from the germline V gene. The CDR3 nucleotides are TGCGCCAGCAGCGTGGGACAGACTTACAATGAGCAGTTCTTC. Encoded protein: CASSVGQTYNEQFF.

V usage is TRBV7-2 and J usage is TRBJ2-3; 7 bases are a match to TRBD2. V lost 4 bases and J lost 4; bases outside the gene matches: 8. The CDR3 is 15 amino acids. The germline gives CDR1 SGHTA, CDR2 FQGNSA. The chain's CDR3 is CASSWEGRVADTQYF. The CDR3 region has the DNA TGTGCCAGCAGCTGGGAGGGGCGGGTGGCAGATACGCAGTATTTT.

V gene TRBV11-2 combines with J gene TRBJ1-2; D is ambiguous. The germline gives CDR1 SGHAT, CDR2 FQNNGV. V was clipped by 3 bases and J by 2 bases, with 7 bases between them. The CDR3 length is 13 residues. The CDR3 DNA follows: TGTGCCAGCAGCTTCGAACAGAACTATGGCTACACCTTC. Residues: CASSFEQNYGYTF. Full variable domain (remainder filled in from reference TRBV11-2 and TRBJ1-2): EAGVAQSPRYKIIEKRQSVAFWCNPISGHATLYWYQQILGQGPKLLIQFQNNGVVDDSQLPKDRFSAERLKGVDSTLKIQPAKLEDSAVYLCASSFEQNYGYTFGSGTRLTVV.

The V gene is TRBV2, the J gene TRBJ1-3; 12 bases are a match to TRBD1. This CDR3 is built from 17 residues. With V trimmed by 6 bases and J by 1 base, 7 bases remained unmatched. Germline V gives CDR1 SNHLY, CDR2 FYNNEI. CDR3 region: CASRPGQGARSGNTIYF. The CDR3 bases are TGTGCCAGCAGGCCGGGACAGGGGGCGCGGTCTGGAAACACCATATATTTT.

V usage is TRBV5-1 and J usage is TRBJ2-3; D is possibly TRBD1 (6 bases). CDR1 is SGHRS and CDR2 is YFSETQ in the germline V gene. With 4 bases removed from V and 11 bases from J, the gap between germline ends came to 14 bases. CDR3 size: 12 residues. This CDR3 is CASSPGQTEQYF. The CDR3 DNA sequence: TGCGCCAGCAGCCCAGGACAGACAGAGCAGTATTTT.

The genes are TRBV7-8 and TRBJ2-2; 9 nucleotides align to TRBD2. V trimming: 7 bases; J trimming: 4 bases; junction bases outside the gene matches: 10. From germline, CDR1 is SGHVS and CDR2 FQNEAQ. The CDR3 covers 16 residues. CDR3 region: CASTSPSGGFTGELFF. The CDR3 nucleotides are TGTGCCAGCACCTCACCCAGCGGGGGGTTCACCGGGGAGCTGTTTTTT.

This chain joins TRBV29-1 and TRBJ1-1; 7 nucleotides agree with TRBD1. Germline V CDR1 and CDR2: SQVTM, ANQGSEA. CDR3 size: 12 residues. The CDR3 bases are TGCAGTACGGACAGGATGAACACTGAAGCTTTCTTT. It yields the protein CSTDRMNTEAFF.

V and J are TRBV5-1 and TRBJ2-7; 7 bases fit TRBD1. The V gene's germline CDR1 is SGHRS and CDR2 YFSETQ. The CDR3 length is 14 residues. The trim removed 4 bases at V and 1 base at J, leaving 5 bases unmatched. The CDR3 sequence: CASSNGQESYEQYF. The DNA for the CDR3 is TGCGCCAGCAGCAACGGACAGGAGTCCTACGAGCAGTACTTC.

The rearrangement uses TRBV15 and TRBJ1-2; weak D call: TRBD1 (5 bases). The CDR3 is made up of 14 amino acids. V lost 0 bases and J 8 bases, leaving 13 bases between the germline ends. Germline V CDR1 and CDR2: LNHNV, YYDKDF (reference sequence). CDR3 coding DNA: TGTGCCACCAGCAGAGACACAGGCGCCTGGGGCTACACCTTC. This sequence encodes CATSRDTGAWGYTF.

The chain couples TRBV4-2 to TRBJ1-1, with D possibly being TRBD1 (5 bases). CDR1 is LGHNA, CDR2 YNFKEQ, per germline. V lost 0 bases, J lost 1 base, and 12 bases lay in between. The CDR3 is made up of 16 amino acids. The CDR3 protein is CASSQDAGLTNTEAFF. In DNA form, the CDR3 reads TGTGCCAGCAGCCAAGATGCAGGGCTGACGAACACTGAAGCTTTCTTT.

The chain recombines TRBV24-1 with TRBJ2-2; 8 bases agree with TRBD1. CDR1 and CDR2 (germline): KGHDR, SFDVKD. Trimming took 3 bases from V and 7 from J; bases not matched to a gene: 6. CDR3 length: 15 residues. This CDR3 reads CATSDVTGGSGELFF. CDR3 sequence (DNA): TGTGCCACCAGTGATGTAACAGGGGGTAGCGGGGAGCTGTTTTTT.

The V gene is TRBV11-2, the J gene TRBJ2-1; 9 bases map to TRBD1. After removal of 1 base from V and 7 bases from J, the junction contained 5 bases not matched to a gene. The germline gives CDR1 SGHAT, CDR2 FQNNGV. This CDR3 has 15 amino acids. CDR3 coding DNA: TGTGCCAGCAGCTTAGGGACAGGGGTGTGGAATGAGCAGTTCTTC. This gives the protein CASSLGTGVWNEQFF.

The V and J genes are TRBV6-5 and TRBJ1-3; unclear D gene. Trimming left V 4 bases short and J 1 base short, with 5 bases between. Germline lookup yields CDR1 MNHEY and CDR2 SVGAGI. The CDR3 length is 13 residues. The CDR3 reads CASSSASGNTIYF. DNA for the CDR3: TGTGCCAGCAGTTCAGCGTCTGGAAACACCATATATTTT.

The chain is built from TRBV9 and TRBJ2-3, with TRBD1 matching 10 bases. The V gene's germline CDR1 is SGDLS and CDR2 YYNGEE. CDR3 length: 14 amino acids. With 3 bases clipped from V and 4 bases from J, the junction kept 2 bases outside the gene matches. The CDR3 loop reads CASSAGQGADTQYF. Here the CDR3 DNA reads TGTGCCAGCAGCGCCGGACAGGGGGCAGATACGCAGTATTTT. Variable domain in full (rest from reference TRBV9 and TRBJ2-3): DSGVTQTPKHLITATGQRVTLRCSPRSGDLSVYWYQQSLDQGLQFLIQYYNGEERAKGNILERFSAQQFPDLHSELNLSSLELGDSALYFCASSAGQGADTQYFGPGTRLTVL.

This rearrangement joins TRBV3-1 (or the pseudogene TRBV3-2) to TRBJ1-1; a weak D match, TRBD1 (6 bases). V was clipped by 1 base and J by 2 bases, with 14 bases between them. Germline CDR1 reads LGHDT; CDR2 reads YNNKEL (reference sequence). CDR3 length equals 16 residues. The CDR3 DNA follows: TGTGCCAGCAGCCAAGTGTTCAGGGGTTCAAACACTGAAGCTTTCTTT. It encodes CASSQVFRGSNTEAFF.

The CDR3 DNA reads TGCGCCAGCAGCCCTTACAGGGGGAATGAAAAACTGTTTTTT. Protein: CASSPYRGNEKLFF. This chain uses TRBV5-1 with TRBJ1-4; TRBD1 aligns across 8 bases. The J segment lost 5 bases and the V segment lost 4 bases, leaving 4 bases of the junction unmatched. Germline V gene sequence: CDR1 SGHRS, CDR2 YFSETQ. This CDR3 comprises 14 residues.